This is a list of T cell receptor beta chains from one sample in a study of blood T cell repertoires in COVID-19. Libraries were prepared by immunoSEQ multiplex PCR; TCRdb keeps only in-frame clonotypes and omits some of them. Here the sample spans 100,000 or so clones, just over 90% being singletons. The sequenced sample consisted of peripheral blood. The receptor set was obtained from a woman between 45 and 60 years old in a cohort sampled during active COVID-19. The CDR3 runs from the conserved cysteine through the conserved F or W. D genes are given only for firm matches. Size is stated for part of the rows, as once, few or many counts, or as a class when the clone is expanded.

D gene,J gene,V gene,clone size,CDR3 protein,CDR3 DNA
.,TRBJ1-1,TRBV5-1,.,CASSFEKGDTEAFF,TGCGCCAGCAGCTTTGAAAAGGGGGACACTGAAGCTTTCTTT
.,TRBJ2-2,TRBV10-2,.,CAGTADSANTGELFF,TGCGCCGGAACAGCGGACTCCGCGAACACCGGGGAGCTGTTTTTT
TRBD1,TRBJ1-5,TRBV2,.,CASSGQGWQPQHF,TGTGCCAGCAGCGGACAGGGCTGGCAGCCCCAGCATTTT
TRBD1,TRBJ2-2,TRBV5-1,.,CASSPGQGRTGELFF,TGCGCCAGCAGCCCGGGACAGGGTCGCACCGGGGAGCTGTTTTTT
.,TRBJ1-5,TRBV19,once,CASRAYSNQPQHF,TGTGCCAGTAGGGCTTATAGCAATCAGCCCCAGCATTTT
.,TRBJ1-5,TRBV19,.,CASIPPGGNQPQHF,TGTGCCAGTATCCCTCCGGGTGGTAACCAGCCCCAGCATTTT
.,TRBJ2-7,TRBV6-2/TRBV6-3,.,CASSYGAESSDEQYF,TGTGCCAGCAGTTACGGGGCAGAATCGAGTGACGAGCAGTACTTC
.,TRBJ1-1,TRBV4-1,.,CASSQAGAPEAFF,TGCGCCAGCAGCCAGGCAGGGGCCCCAGAAGCTTTCTTT
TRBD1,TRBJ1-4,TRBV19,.,CAVRPPGGTDNEKLFF,TGTGCCGTACGACCACCTGGTGGGACAGATAATGAAAAACTGTTTTTT
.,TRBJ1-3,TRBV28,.,CASSLHPGSSGNTIYF,TGTGCCAGCAGTTTACACCCGGGGAGCTCTGGAAACACCATATATTTT
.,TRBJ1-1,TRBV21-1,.,CASSNRGQGATEAFF,TGTGCCAGCAGCAACCGGGGACAGGGCGCCACTGAAGCTTTCTTT
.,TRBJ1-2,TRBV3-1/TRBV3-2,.,CASSQGPSNYGYTF,TGTGCCAGCAGCCAAGGTCCGAGTAACTATGGCTACACCTTC
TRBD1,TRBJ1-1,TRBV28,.,CASSPLGGQGLPEAFF,TGTGCCAGCAGCCCCTTGGGGGGACAGGGTTTACCTGAAGCTTTCTTT
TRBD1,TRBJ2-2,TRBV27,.,CASSGTGLTGELFF,TGTGCCAGCAGTGGGACAGGGTTAACCGGGGAGCTGTTTTTT
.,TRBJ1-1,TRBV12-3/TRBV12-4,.,CASSRVYDTEAFF,TGTGCCAGCAGTCGGGTGTATGACACTGAAGCTTTCTTT
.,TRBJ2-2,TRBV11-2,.,CASSRSIAGELFF,TGTGCCAGCAGCCGCTCTATCGCCGGGGAGCTGTTTTTT
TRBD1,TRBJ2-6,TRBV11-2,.,CAIPGTGGAWSGANVLTF,TGTGCCATCCCCGGGACAGGGGGCGCGTGGTCTGGGGCCAACGTCCTGACTTTC
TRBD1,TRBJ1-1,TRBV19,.,CASNRGGLSLNTEAFF,TGTGCCAGTAACAGGGGCGGCCTCTCATTGAACACTGAAGCTTTCTTT
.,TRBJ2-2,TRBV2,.,CASSEFGGANTGELFF,TGTGCCAGCAGTGAGTTCGGGGGAGCGAACACCGGGGAGCTGTTTTTT
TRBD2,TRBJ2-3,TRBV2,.,CASSEAAAGGPTDTQYF,TGTGCCAGCAGTGAAGCGGCGGCGGGGGGACCCACAGATACGCAGTATTTT
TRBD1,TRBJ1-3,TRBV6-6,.,CASSLSDRGPNTIYF,TGTGCCAGCAGTCTCAGTGACAGGGGGCCGAACACCATATATTTT
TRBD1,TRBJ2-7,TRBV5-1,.,CASSAGTGGASYEQYF,TGCGCCAGCAGCGCCGGGACAGGGGGCGCGTCCTACGAGCAGTACTTC
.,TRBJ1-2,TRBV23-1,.,CASGPRGGYTF,TGCGCCAGCGGCCCGAGAGGGGGCTACACCTTC
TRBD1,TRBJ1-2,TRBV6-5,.,CASRGTGEGYTF,TGTGCCAGCAGGGGGACAGGGGAGGGCTACACCTTC
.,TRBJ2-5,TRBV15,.,CATSRDSGSETQYF,TGTGCCACCAGCAGAGATTCTGGGAGCGAGACCCAGTACTTC
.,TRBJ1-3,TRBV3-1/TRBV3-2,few,CASSQDGSRALGNTIYF,TGTGCCAGCAGCCAAGATGGTTCCAGGGCACTTGGAAACACCATATATTTT
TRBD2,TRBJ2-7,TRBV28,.,CASSPGSGRGYEQYF,TGTGCCAGCAGCCCCGGTAGCGGGAGGGGATACGAGCAGTACTTC
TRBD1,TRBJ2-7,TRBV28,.,CASSNPGTERISSYEQYF,TGTGCCAGCAGTAACCCCGGGACAGAACGTATCAGCTCCTACGAGCAGTACTTC
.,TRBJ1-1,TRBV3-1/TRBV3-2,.,CASTRGLSNTEAFF,TGTGCCAGCACCCGGGGACTTTCGAACACTGAAGCTTTCTTT
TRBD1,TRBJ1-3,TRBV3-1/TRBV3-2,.,CASREQGSPGNTIYF,TGTGCCAGCAGGGAACAGGGGAGTCCTGGAAACACCATATATTTT
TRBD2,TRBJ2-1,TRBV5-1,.,CASSRNPSGGGNEQFF,TGCGCCAGCAGCCGAAATCCTAGCGGGGGAGGGAATGAGCAGTTCTTC
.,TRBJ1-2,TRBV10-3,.,CAISEGEGYTF,TGTGCCATCAGTGAAGGGGAAGGCTACACCTTC
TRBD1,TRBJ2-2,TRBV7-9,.,CASSPRTGAGTGELFF,TGTGCCAGCAGCCCGCGGACAGGGGCGGGCACCGGGGAGCTGTTTTTT
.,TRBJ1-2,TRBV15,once,CATSRNNNRFYGYTF,TGTGCCACCAGCAGAAATAATAACAGGTTCTATGGCTACACCTTC
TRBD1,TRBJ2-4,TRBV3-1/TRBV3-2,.,CASTRGGSGIQYF,TGTGCCAGCACCCGAGGGGGCTCGGGCATTCAGTACTTC
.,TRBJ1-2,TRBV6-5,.,CASRPRRDYGYTF,TGTGCCAGCAGACCTCGGCGGGACTATGGCTACACCTTC
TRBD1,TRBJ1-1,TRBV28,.,CASTQGRTGAEAFF,TGTGCCAGCACCCAAGGTCGGACAGGCGCTGAAGCTTTCTTT
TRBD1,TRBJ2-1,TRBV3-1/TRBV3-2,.,CASSQGTGEINEQFF,TGTGCCAGCAGCCAAGGGACAGGGGAGATCAATGAGCAGTTCTTC
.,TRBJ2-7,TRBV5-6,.,CASSLQGKTYEQYF,TGTGCCAGCAGCTTACAGGGAAAGACCTACGAGCAGTACTTC
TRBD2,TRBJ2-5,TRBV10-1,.,CASSGGLAGWSETQYF,TGCGCCAGCAGCGGCGGACTAGCGGGATGGTCGGAGACCCAGTACTTC
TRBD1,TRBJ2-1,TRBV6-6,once,CASTQGEQGVRGEQFF,TGTGCCAGCACCCAGGGGGAACAGGGGGTCAGGGGTGAGCAGTTCTTC
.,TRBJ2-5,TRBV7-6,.,CASSPPPRLGETQYF,TGTGCCAGCAGCCCGCCCCCGAGGCTAGGAGAGACCCAGTACTTC
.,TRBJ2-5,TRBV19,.,CASSIVGAGRTQYF,TGTGCCAGTAGTATAGTAGGGGCCGGTCGGACCCAGTACTTC
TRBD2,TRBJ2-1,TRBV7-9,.,CASRAGRAFNEQFF,TGTGCCAGCAGAGCGGGGCGGGCCTTCAATGAGCAGTTCTTC
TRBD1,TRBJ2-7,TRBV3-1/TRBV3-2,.,CASRSTGGASYEQYF,TGTGCCAGCAGGTCGACAGGGGGCGCCTCCTACGAGCAGTACTTC
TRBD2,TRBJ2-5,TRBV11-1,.,CASSRRAVAGETQYF,TGTGCCAGCAGCCGGAGGGCGGTAGCGGGAGAGACCCAGTACTTC
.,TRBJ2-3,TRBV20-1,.,CSAGPGYF,TGCAGTGCTGGCCCGGGGTATTTT
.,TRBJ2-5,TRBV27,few,CASSLSWADQETQYF,TGTGCCAGCAGTTTATCATGGGCAGACCAAGAGACCCAGTACTTC
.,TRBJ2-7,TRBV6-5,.,CASSYGRGAYEQYF,TGTGCCAGCAGTTACGGCAGGGGCGCCTACGAGCAGTACTTC
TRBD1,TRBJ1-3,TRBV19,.,CASSRGTGTSLGNTIYF,TGTGCCAGTAGTAGAGGGACAGGGACATCCCTTGGAAACACCATATATTTT
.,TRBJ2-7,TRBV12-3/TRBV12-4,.,CASSSGGYEQYF,TGTGCCAGCAGCTCCGGCGGCTACGAGCAGTACTTC
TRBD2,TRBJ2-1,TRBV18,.,CASSPPGLAGVGPYNEQFF,TGTGCCAGCTCACCACCGGGACTAGCGGGAGTGGGGCCCTACAATGAGCAGTTCTTC
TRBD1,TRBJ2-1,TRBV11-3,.,CASSGTGGLNEQFF,TGTGCCAGCAGTGGGACAGGCGGTCTCAATGAGCAGTTCTTC